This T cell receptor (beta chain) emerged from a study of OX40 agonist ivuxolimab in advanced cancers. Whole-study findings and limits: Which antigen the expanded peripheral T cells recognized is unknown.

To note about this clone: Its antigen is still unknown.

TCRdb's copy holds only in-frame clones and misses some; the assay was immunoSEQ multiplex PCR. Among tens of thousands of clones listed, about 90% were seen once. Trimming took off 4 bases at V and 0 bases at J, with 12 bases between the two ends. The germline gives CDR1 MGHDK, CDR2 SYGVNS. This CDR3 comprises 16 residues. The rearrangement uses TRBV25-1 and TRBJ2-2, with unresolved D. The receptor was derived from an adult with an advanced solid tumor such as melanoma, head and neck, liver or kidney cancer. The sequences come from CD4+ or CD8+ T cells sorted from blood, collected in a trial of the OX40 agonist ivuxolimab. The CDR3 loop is CASSGTFGANTGELFF. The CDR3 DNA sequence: TGTGCCAGCAGTGGAACTTTTGGGGCGAACACCGGGGAGCTGTTTTTT.